This T cell receptor beta chain was obtained from a study of cytomegalovirus exposure and HLA in healthy donors. Researchers ran the PCR with 60 Vbeta and 13 Jbeta primers. Using immunoSEQ multiplex PCR, the repertoire was profiled, and TCRdb retains in-frame clones only, with some absent. Seen here are approximately 44,000 clones, about 80% observed once, and the top ten hold roughly 1.4%. The CDR3 runs 14 residues. Looked up from germline, CDR1 is SGHKS and CDR2 is YYEKEE (reference sequence). Trimming cost V 7 bases and J 2 bases; bases outside gene matches: 8. The clonotype originates from a young man in good health and CMV-seronegative. The rearrangement joins TRBV5-5 to TRBJ2-7; 8 bases line up with TRBD2. What was sequenced was PBMCs. The CDR3 nucleotides read TGTGCCAGCGGGTTACTAGCGGATGCCTACGAGCAGTACTTC. Protein: CASGLLADAYEQYF. The full variable domain, completed using reference TRBV5-5 and TRBJ2-7, is DAGVTQSPTHLIKTRGQQVTLRCSPISGHKSVSWYQQVLGQGPQFIFQYYEKEERGRGNFPDRFSARQFPNYSSELNVNALLLGDSALYLCASGLLADAYEQYFGPGTRLTVT.